This T cell receptor beta chain was identified in a study of beta chain features in type 1 diabetes. General study results and limits: At VDJ recombination sites, type 1 diabetes patients had fewer insertions and more deleted nucleotides. Shortening of TCRB CDR3s, moderate but significant, appeared in all four CD4+ subsets of Type 1 diabetes patients.

The V gene lost 1 base and the J gene lost 9 bases, with 16 bases spanning the gap. CDR1 GTSNPN and CDR2 SVGIG come from the germline V gene (reference sequence). There are 15 residues in the CDR3. A remark on this clone: The antigen is unknown.

What was sequenced were expressed TCRB transcripts, since all of the isolated RNA had been reverse transcribed. TCRdb's table, derived via immunoSEQ multiplex PCR, lists solely in-frame clones and lacks some. Among roughly 290,000 clones, approximately 16% were seen once, and the ten largest hold 0.015% to 0.017%. The receptor was isolated from a man aged 18 to 30 with type 1 diabetes. Source material: naive CD4+ T cells from blood. The V gene is TRBV30, the J gene TRBJ1-6; D may be TRBD1 (5 bases). The CDR3 region has the DNA TGTGCCTGGAGTGCTCCCGGGGGTGGGACTTCACCCCTCCACTTT. Its translation: CAWSAPGGGTSPLHF. Looking up the rest from reference TRBV30 and TRBJ1-6 gives the full variable domain: SQTIHQWPATLVQPVGSPLSLECTVEGTSNPNLYWYRQAAGRGLQLLFYSVGIGQISSEVPQNLSASRPQDRQFILSSKKLLLSDSGFYLCAWSAPGGGTSPLHFGNGTRLTVT.